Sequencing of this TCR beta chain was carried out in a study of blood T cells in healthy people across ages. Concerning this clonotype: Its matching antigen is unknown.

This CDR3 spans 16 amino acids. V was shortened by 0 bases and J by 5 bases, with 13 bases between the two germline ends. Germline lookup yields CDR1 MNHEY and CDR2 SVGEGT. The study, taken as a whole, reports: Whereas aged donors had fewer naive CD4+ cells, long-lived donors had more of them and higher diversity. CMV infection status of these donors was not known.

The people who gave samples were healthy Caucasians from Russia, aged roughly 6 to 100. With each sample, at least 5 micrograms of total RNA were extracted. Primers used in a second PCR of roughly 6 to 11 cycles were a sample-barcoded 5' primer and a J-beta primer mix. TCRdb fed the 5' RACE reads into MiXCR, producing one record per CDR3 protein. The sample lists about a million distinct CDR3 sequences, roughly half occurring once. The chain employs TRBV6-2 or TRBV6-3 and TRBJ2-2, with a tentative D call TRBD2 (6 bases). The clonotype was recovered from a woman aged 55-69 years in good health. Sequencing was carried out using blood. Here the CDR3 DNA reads TGTGCCAGCAGTTACTCGCGACTAGACCTTACCGGGGAGCTGTTTTTT. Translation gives CASSYSRLDLTGELFF.